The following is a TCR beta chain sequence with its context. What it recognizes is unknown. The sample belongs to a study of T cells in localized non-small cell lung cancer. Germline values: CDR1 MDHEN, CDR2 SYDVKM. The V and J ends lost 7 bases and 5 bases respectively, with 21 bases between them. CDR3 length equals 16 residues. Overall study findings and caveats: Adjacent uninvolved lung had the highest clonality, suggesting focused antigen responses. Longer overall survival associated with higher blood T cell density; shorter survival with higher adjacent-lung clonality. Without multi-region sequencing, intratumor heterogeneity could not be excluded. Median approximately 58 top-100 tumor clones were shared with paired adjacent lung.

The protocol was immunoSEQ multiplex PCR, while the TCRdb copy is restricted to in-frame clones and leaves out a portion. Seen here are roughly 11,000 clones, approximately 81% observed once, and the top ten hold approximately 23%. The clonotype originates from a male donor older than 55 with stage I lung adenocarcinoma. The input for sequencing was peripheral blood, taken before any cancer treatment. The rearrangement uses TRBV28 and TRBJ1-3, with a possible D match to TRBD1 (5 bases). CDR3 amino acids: CASTAFRVVERNTIYF. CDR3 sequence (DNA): TGTGCCAGCACCGCGTTCAGGGTAGTTGAGCGAAACACCATATATTTT.